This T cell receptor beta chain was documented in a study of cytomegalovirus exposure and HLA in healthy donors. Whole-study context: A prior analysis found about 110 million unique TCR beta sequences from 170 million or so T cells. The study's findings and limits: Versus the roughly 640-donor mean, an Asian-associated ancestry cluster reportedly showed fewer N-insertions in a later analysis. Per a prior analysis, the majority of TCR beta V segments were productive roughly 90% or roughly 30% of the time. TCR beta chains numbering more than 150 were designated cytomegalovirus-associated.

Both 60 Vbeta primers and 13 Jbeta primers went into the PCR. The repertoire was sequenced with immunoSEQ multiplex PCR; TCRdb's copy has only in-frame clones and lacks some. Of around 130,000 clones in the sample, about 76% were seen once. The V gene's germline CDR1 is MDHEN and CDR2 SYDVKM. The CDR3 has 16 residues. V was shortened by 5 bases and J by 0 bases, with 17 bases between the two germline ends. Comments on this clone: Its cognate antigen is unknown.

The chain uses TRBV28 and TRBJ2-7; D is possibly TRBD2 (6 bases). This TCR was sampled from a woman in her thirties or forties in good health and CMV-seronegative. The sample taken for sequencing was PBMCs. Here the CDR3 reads CASSVPRGYSSYEQYF. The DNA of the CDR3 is TGTGCCAGCAGTGTTCCCCGGGGGTATAGCTCCTACGAGCAGTACTTC.